These T cell receptor beta chains were read from a single sample in a study of control samples from healthy donors and cancer patients. Assay: immunoSEQ multiplex PCR; the TCRdb copy retains only in-frame clones and omits some. The sample lists about 52,000 clones, roughly 94% occurring once. The material sequenced was blood. The receptor source for this set is a man aged 30-40 years in good health. The conserved cysteine and the conserved F or W are not part of the CDR3 here.

V,J,CDR3
TRBV3-1/TRBV3-2,TRBJ2-2,ASSRDTRLRTFTGELF
TRBV13,TRBJ2-7,ASSLWAEPYEQY
TRBV4-1,TRBJ1-2,ASSQDPVQGYGYT
TRBV27,TRBJ1-4,ASRPGTKLNEKLF
TRBV7-2,TRBJ2-7,ASSLEVSGVEQY
TRBV28,TRBJ2-7,ATERMVAGEYEQY
TRBV19,TRBJ2-3,ASSPTGRPTDTQY
TRBV27,TRBJ2-5,ASSSGTSPTQY
TRBV27,TRBJ1-1,ASSFQARGTEAF
TRBV11-2,TRBJ2-7,ASSSASGNYEQY
TRBV27,TRBJ2-7,ASSSEGGRASYEQY
TRBV6-5,TRBJ2-7,ASSYTGLAVSYEQY
TRBV28,TRBJ2-7,ASSLVGTYEQY
TRBV10-3,TRBJ2-7,AISGNRTYEQY
TRBV7-9,TRBJ1-4,ASSFSILGQREKLF
TRBV6-2/TRBV6-3,TRBJ1-2,ASSPQGAGGYT
TRBV9,TRBJ2-2,ASSVLLGTGELF
TRBV2,TRBJ2-5,ASSPRLAGEETQY
TRBV28,TRBJ1-5,ASSPRQGGQPQH
TRBV14,TRBJ2-2,ASSHISLSGELF
TRBV28,TRBJ1-4,ASSLWGQLNEKLF
TRBV28,TRBJ2-2,ASSLSRLAVDTGELF
TRBV5-4,TRBJ2-1,ASSLVGEDEQF
TRBV27,TRBJ2-1,ASSPSSGTQNNEQF
TRBV29-1,TRBJ2-7,SVGIDDEQY
TRBV27,TRBJ2-1,ASSLYSPNEQF
TRBV6-6,TRBJ2-3,ASSHSGTTDTQY
TRBV12-5,TRBJ1-1,ASGLPPPGHLNTEAF
TRBV24-1,TRBJ2-3,ATSDLRGASTDTQY
TRBV19,TRBJ2-7,ASSSGLAGTYEQY
TRBV6-1,TRBJ2-1,ASSEGGRGEQF
TRBV21-1,TRBJ2-3,ASPDRGRGPRTDTQY
TRBV7-9,TRBJ2-1,ASSASGDYRNEQF
TRBV5-1,TRBJ2-5,ASSSRGVGGESKPWEETQY
TRBV4-1,TRBJ1-1,ASSQVPGEFGTEAF
TRBV28,TRBJ1-4,ASSLRVSNEKLF
TRBV5-8,TRBJ1-2,ASSLELLGGYT
TRBV4-2,TRBJ2-7,ASSWTSGGYEQY
TRBV6-5,TRBJ1-1,ASSPGRGNTEAF
TRBV6-6,TRBJ2-4,ASSYWARAEKNIQY
TRBV28,TRBJ1-5,ASSLRTGIQPQH
TRBV4-1,TRBJ2-7,ASSQVQGPGYEQY